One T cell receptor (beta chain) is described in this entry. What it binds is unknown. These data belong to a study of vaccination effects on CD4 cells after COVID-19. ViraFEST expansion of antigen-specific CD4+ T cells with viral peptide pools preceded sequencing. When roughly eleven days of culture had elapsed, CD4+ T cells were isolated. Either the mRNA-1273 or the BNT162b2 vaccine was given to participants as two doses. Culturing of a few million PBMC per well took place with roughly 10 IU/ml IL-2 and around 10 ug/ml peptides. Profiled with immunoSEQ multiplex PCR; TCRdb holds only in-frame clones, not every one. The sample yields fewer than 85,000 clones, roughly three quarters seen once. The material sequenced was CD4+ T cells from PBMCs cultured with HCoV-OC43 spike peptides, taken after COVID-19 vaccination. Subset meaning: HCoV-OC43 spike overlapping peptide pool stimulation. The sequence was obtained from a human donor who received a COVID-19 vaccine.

The chain's CDR3 is CASSLATGVISGNTIYF. In DNA, the CDR3 is TGCGCCAGCAGCTTGGCCACAGGGGTGATTTCTGGAAACACCATATATTTT. This chain links TRBV5-1 with TRBJ1-3; 7 bases fit TRBD1. The ends lost 0 bases at V and 1 base at J; junction bases unmatched: 7. CDR1 SGHRS and CDR2 YFSETQ come from the germline V gene. This CDR3 comprises 17 residues.